A single sample gave rise to the 5 T cell receptor beta chains below, sequenced in a study of breast tumors, draining lymph nodes, adjacent tissues. TCRdb itself ran the multiplex PCR reads through MiXCR, one entry per CDR3 protein. This table holds fewer than 150,000 distinct CDR3 sequences, 21% found once. Axillary draining lymph nodes of breast cancer patients supplied the node samples. Specimen: axillary lymph node tissue. These receptors all stem from a female donor with breast cancer. Some clones in this sample may be carry-over from other donors' samples.

This clonotype was found a few times. The DNA of the CDR3 is TGTGCCAGCAGTTTGGGGGAGACCTACGAGCAGTACTTC. This encodes CASSLGETYEQYF. The chain links TRBV28 to TRBJ2-7; D is tentatively TRBD1 or TRBD2 (5 bases each). The CDR3 runs to 13 residues. V lost 3 bases to trimming and J lost 2 bases, with 8 bases between them. Germline values: CDR1 MDHEN, CDR2 SYDVKM.

This clonotype has a count of ten or more. The chain uses TRBV19 and TRBJ2-7, with D possibly being TRBD1 (5 bases). Trimming pared 5 bases from V and 5 bases from J, leaving 16 bases between. Germline assignment: CDR1 LNHDA and CDR2 SQIVND (reference sequence). This CDR3 is 14 amino acids long. CDR3 in amino acids: CASSVRALGDEQYF. As DNA, the CDR3 is TGTGCCAGTAGTGTCAGGGCCCTTGGGGACGAGCAGTACTTC.

In this sample, this clonotype turned up many times. This chain links TRBV10-3 with TRBJ2-7; 9 positions agree with TRBD2. Germline lookup yields CDR1 ENHRY and CDR2 SYGVKD. CDR3 length equals 16 residues. J was trimmed by 2 bases and V by 6 bases; bases with no gene match: 11. This CDR3 reads CAISGSGTSSTYEQYF. Written as DNA, the CDR3 is TGTGCCATCAGCGGCTCCGGGACTAGCAGCACCTACGAGCAGTACTTC.

The V call is TRBV20-1, the J call TRBJ2-4; unclear D gene. CDR1 is DFQATT, CDR2 SNEGSKA, per germline (reference sequence). Trimming shortened V by 0 bases and J by 13 bases, and 16 bases separated the two germline ends. The CDR3 runs 13 residues. CDR3 loop: CSAREGSLRWQYF. CDR3 DNA sequence: TGCAGTGCTAGAGAAGGATCCCTCCGTTGGCAGTACTTC.

This clonotype was recorded many times. The genes are TRBV9 and TRBJ2-2; D not certain. Germline values: CDR1 SGDLS, CDR2 YYNGEE. V lost 2 bases and J lost 0, with 5 bases in between. The CDR3 totals 14 residues. CDR3 coding DNA: TGTGCCAGCAGCGTTCCAGCGAACACCGGGGAGCTGTTTTTT. The encoded protein is CASSVPANTGELFF.